What follows are 11 T cell receptor beta chains derived from one specimen sequenced in a study of OX40 agonist ivuxolimab in advanced cancers. Clones were read by immunoSEQ multiplex PCR, and TCRdb kept only the in-frame ones, dropping some. The data show 50,000 to 70,000 clones, with around 87% seen just once and around 15% held by the top ten. The sample consisted of CD4+ or CD8+ T cells sorted from blood, taken in a trial of the OX40 agonist ivuxolimab. These receptors all come from an adult with an advanced solid tumor such as melanoma, head and neck, liver or kidney cancer.

Here the CDR3 DNA reads TGCGCCAGCAGCCCCGGACTAGCTTCCGGGGAGCTGTTTTTT. Protein product: CASSPGLASGELFF. The rearrangement links TRBV4-1 to TRBJ2-2, with 8 bases lining up with TRBD2. The CDR3 spans 14 residues. Germline CDR1 MGHRA, CDR2 YSYEKL. V shed 4 bases and J 6 bases; nucleotides not matched to a gene: 4.

The chain is built from TRBV27 and TRBJ2-7, with 7 positions matching TRBD1. The V gene's germline CDR1 is MNHEY and CDR2 SMNVEV (reference sequence). The length of the CDR3 is 16 residues. Trimming removed 4 bases from V and 9 bases from J; junction bases left unmatched: 18. Here the CDR3 reads CASSWLRGREKGGQYF. In nucleotides, the CDR3 is TGTGCCAGCAGTTGGTTAAGGGGGCGCGAAAAAGGTGGGCAGTACTTC.

V gene TRBV19 combines with J gene TRBJ1-2; D is uncertain. Germline V gene data show CDR1 as LNHDA and CDR2 as SQIVND (reference sequence). V lost 3 bases and J 5 bases, leaving 10 bases between the germline ends. This CDR3 has 13 amino acids. CDR3 in amino acids: CASSIRLGYGYTF. For the CDR3, the DNA is TGTGCCAGTAGTATCCGGCTTGGGTATGGCTACACCTTC.

The chain joins TRBV10-2 to TRBJ2-1; D is unclear. V was shortened by 4 bases and J by 4 bases, with 11 bases between the two germline ends. CDR3 length: 14 residues. The germline gives CDR1 WSHSY, CDR2 SAAADI. The CDR3 spells CASSAAPIYNEQFF. The CDR3, as DNA: TGCGCCAGCAGTGCGGCGCCGATTTACAATGAGCAGTTCTTC.

The chain is built from TRBV19 and TRBJ2-5; possible D gene TRBD2, 6 bases. V was shortened by 3 bases and J by 4 bases, with 9 bases between the two germline ends. CDR1 and CDR2 from the germline V gene are LNHDA and SQIVND (reference sequence). The CDR3 is made up of 13 amino acids. The CDR3 nucleotides are TGTGCCAGTAGTATTCCGGGAGTAGAGACCCAGTACTTC. Protein product: CASSIPGVETQYF.

The chain couples TRBV9 to TRBJ2-3; the match to TRBD1 covers 12 bases. The germline V gene encodes CDR1 SGDLS and CDR2 YYNGEE. Trimming at V came to 0 bases and at J to 4 bases, leaving 3 bases not matched to a gene. There are 16 residues in the CDR3. The chain's CDR3 is CASSVGGTGGPDTQYF. The CDR3 DNA follows: TGTGCCAGCAGCGTAGGGGGGACAGGGGGCCCAGATACGCAGTATTTT.

The chain links TRBV5-1 to TRBJ2-7; the D gene could be TRBD1 or TRBD2 (5 bases each). V was shortened by 2 bases and J by 3 bases, with 15 bases between the two germline ends. Germline V CDR1 and CDR2: SGHRS, YFSETQ. There are 15 residues in the CDR3. The CDR3 DNA reads as TGCGCCAGCAGCTTCGCGACCGGGACCTACTACGAGCAGTACTTC. Encoded protein: CASSFATGTYYEQYF.

The chain carries TRBV29-1 and TRBJ2-7; TRBD2 matches 7 bases. This CDR3 has 16 residues. Unmatched junction bases numbered 10, after V lost 2 bases and J lost 0 bases. Germline CDR1 SQVTM, CDR2 ANQGSEA. The CDR3 region is CSVEKWERGSSYEQYF. In nucleotides, the CDR3 is TGCAGCGTTGAAAAGTGGGAGCGGGGAAGCTCCTACGAGCAGTACTTC.

This clone was found a few times. The chain joins TRBV27 to TRBJ1-2; 11 nucleotides align to TRBD1. J gave up 7 bases and V 5 bases, and 12 bases lay outside the gene matches. The germline gives CDR1 MNHEY, CDR2 SMNVEV (reference sequence). This CDR3 contains 16 residues. This CDR3 reads CASSPSGQGAVFGYTF. The CDR3 DNA is TGTGCCAGCAGTCCGTCCGGACAGGGGGCGGTGTTTGGCTACACCTTC.

The chain has TRBV30 and TRBJ2-2; D possibly corresponds to TRBD1 (7 bases). Trimming shortened V by 5 bases and J by 5 bases, and 18 bases separated the two germline ends. This CDR3 has 15 residues. Germline CDR1 GTSNPN, CDR2 SVGIG (reference sequence). For the CDR3, the DNA is TGTGCCTGGGAGACGACAGGGAGGCCTACCGGGGAGCTGTTTTTT. This encodes CAWETTGRPTGELFF. Full variable domain (outside the CDR3, taken from reference TRBV30 and TRBJ2-2): SQTIHQWPATLVQPVGSPLSLECTVEGTSNPNLYWYRQAAGRGLQLLFYSVGIGQISSEVPQNLSASRPQDRQFILSSKKLLLSDSGFYLCAWETTGRPTGELFFGEGSRLTVL.

The V and J genes are TRBV2 and TRBJ1-4; 10 bases align to TRBD1. The CDR3 consists of 17 residues. V was clipped by 6 bases and J by 2 bases; unmatched bases: 9. CDR1 and CDR2 from the germline V gene are SNHLY and FYNNEI. The CDR3 DNA reads TGTGCCAGCAGGAAGGGACAGGGGACTGGGACTAATGAAAAACTGTTTTTT. Encoded protein: CASRKGQGTGTNEKLFF.